This TCR beta chain was captured in a study of T-cell reconstitution after alpha-beta-depleted transplantation in children listed by TCRdb under 2016. With regard to the full study: The study quantitatively tracked T-cell immune reconstitution after TCRalphabeta/CD19-depleted allogeneic hematopoietic cell transplantation in children using TCR repertoire profiling. What the research found in general, with its limitations: In some patients, the high TCRbeta diversity seen at day 60 was put down to recipient T cells and intrathymic progenitors that had survived conditioning. The frequencies of hyperexpanded clones fell over the following months, and after one year, T-cell counts and TCRbeta diversity were mostly attributed to newly produced T cells. Apparently early alphabetaT-cell count recovery about two months after transplant reportedly relied on only several hundred rapidly expanded clones derived from non-depleted graft cells.

Compared with germline, V lacks 5 bases and J lacks 4 bases; bases without a gene match: 3. Taken from cysteine to phenylalanine, the CDR3 has 14 residues. Only the CDR3 DNA is retained, 42 bases long and in frame from the first base. The germline V gene (reference sequence) sets CDR1 to DFQATT and CDR2 to SNEGSKA. Library preparation was by PCR. Reads for this sample came from an Illumina HiSeq 2500. Molecular barcoding was employed in the preparation of TCR libraries, with unique molecular identifiers being used to normalize TCRbeta repertoire quantification. Using fastp trimming at Q25 and MiXCR clonotype assembly, TCRdb reanalyzed the public sequencing data and kept in-frame beta chains. Each entry is one CDR3 protein sequence, shown with its most common DNA and genes. The sample has a few hundred thousand distinct CDR3 sequences on record, 20% to 30% of them singletons. Less than 3.5% of the sample lies in the top ten.

This specimen's treatment or condition label, interpreted: allogeneic hematopoietic cell transplantation with graft depleted of TCRalphabeta T cells and CD19 B cells. The children who served as transplant recipients had been given grafts of TCRalphabeta/CD19-depleted allogeneic hematopoietic cells. As for this clonotype: Its specific antigen is unknown. Base qualities are not provided; no much larger clone lies one nucleotide away.

This receptor was obtained from a girl aged 2 to 10 with Fanconi anemia, due to receive a stem cell transplant. The rearranged segments are TRBV20-1 and TRBJ2-1; 12 bases in between match TRBD2. The sequencing used PBMCs, collected before TCRalphabeta/CD19-depleted stem cell transplant. The CDR3 protein is CSALAGGLYNEQFF. DNA sequence: TGCAGTGCTCTAGCGGGAGGGCTTTACAATGAGCAGTTCTTC.